This T cell receptor (beta chain) is drawn from a study of blood T cell repertoires in COVID-19. On the study more broadly: Donors in the United States, Italy and Spain gave samples during acute or convalescent COVID-19.

Membership in each cohort depended on participant-reported clinical history. Clones were read by immunoSEQ multiplex PCR, and TCRdb kept only the in-frame ones, dropping some. The data contain 250,000 or so clones, about 82% of them singletons. Sequencing was performed on PBMCs or T cells enriched from blood (not recorded which). The TCR originated in a woman in her forties or fifties who had recovered from COVID-19.

In DNA, the CDR3 is TGTGCCAGCAGCCCACCGGGACTCCCCGGCGACAATGAGCAGTTCTTC. Translated, it gives CASSPPGLPGDNEQFF. This chain uses TRBV7-9 with TRBJ2-1, with D possibly matching TRBD2 (6 bases). CDR3 length equals 16 residues. CDR1 is SEHNR and CDR2 is FQNEAQ in the germline V gene (reference sequence). The ends were cut back, 5 bases at V and 5 bases at J, with 19 bases in the middle.